The rows below give T cell receptor beta chains drawn from one sample of a study of CD8 T cells in Susac syndrome. TCRdb ran MiXCR on the immunoSEQ multiplex PCR reads and lists one entry per CDR3 protein. The sample lists about 150,000 distinct CDR3 sequences; about 94% were seen once. The source material was CD8+ T cells from PBMCs. The source of these receptors is a human donor with multiple sclerosis. CDR3s leave out the opening cysteine and the closing phenylalanine or tryptophan. Fields, in order: D gene, J gene, V gene, CDR3 protein. D genes are given only for firm matches.

D gene: TRBD2
J gene: TRBJ2-3
V gene: TRBV5-6
CDR3 protein: ASSHPSGEITDTQY

D gene: -
J gene: TRBJ2-5
V gene: TRBV7-9
CDR3 protein: ASSSDRPKETQY

D gene: -
J gene: TRBJ2-2
V gene: TRBV5-4
CDR3 protein: ASSLGSGTGELF

D gene: -
J gene: TRBJ1-6
V gene: TRBV5-8
CDR3 protein: ASSSGMSVGPLH

D gene: TRBD1
J gene: TRBJ1-2
V gene: TRBV7-9
CDR3 protein: ASSLLDRVYGYT

D gene: -
J gene: TRBJ2-5
V gene: TRBV3-1
CDR3 protein: ASRNVRGIETQY

D gene: TRBD1
J gene: TRBJ2-7
V gene: TRBV7-9
CDR3 protein: ASSSTGTASYEQY

D gene: -
J gene: TRBJ2-1
V gene: TRBV2
CDR3 protein: ASRGVGPLYNEQF

D gene: TRBD2
J gene: TRBJ2-4
V gene: TRBV3-1
CDR3 protein: ASSQVSGGAKNIQY

D gene: -
J gene: TRBJ1-1
V gene: TRBV28
CDR3 protein: ASSLYETEAF

D gene: -
J gene: TRBJ2-7
V gene: TRBV20-1
CDR3 protein: SARGQPSSYEQY

D gene: TRBD1
J gene: TRBJ2-7
V gene: TRBV23-1
CDR3 protein: ASSHLQGVSYEQY

D gene: TRBD2
J gene: TRBJ2-1
V gene: TRBV7-9
CDR3 protein: ASSLVPSGGLLNEQF

D gene: -
J gene: TRBJ2-1
V gene: TRBV14
CDR3 protein: ASSQRGTYNEQF

D gene: -
J gene: TRBJ2-3
V gene: TRBV5-1
CDR3 protein: ASSLGQKADTQY

D gene: -
J gene: TRBJ1-1
V gene: TRBV9
CDR3 protein: ASSVGPNTEAF

D gene: -
J gene: TRBJ2-7
V gene: TRBV7-2
CDR3 protein: ASSPSFPGQVPYEQY

D gene: TRBD1
J gene: TRBJ1-1
V gene: TRBV12-5
CDR3 protein: ASGQGQMDD

D gene: TRBD1
J gene: TRBJ1-2
V gene: TRBV29-1
CDR3 protein: SAEGTGLEYGYT

D gene: -
J gene: TRBJ2-7
V gene: TRBV5-1
CDR3 protein: ASSLSGSLYEQY

D gene: TRBD1
J gene: TRBJ1-1
V gene: TRBV5-1
CDR3 protein: ASSPGTGRSEAF

D gene: -
J gene: TRBJ1-1
V gene: TRBV29-1
CDR3 protein: SVVSNTEAF

D gene: -
J gene: TRBJ1-1
V gene: TRBV29-1
CDR3 protein: SVAPGVDTEAF

D gene: -
J gene: TRBJ2-1
V gene: TRBV6-2/TRBV6-3
CDR3 protein: ASSQFGGPYNEQF

D gene: -
J gene: TRBJ1-1
V gene: TRBV4-2
CDR3 protein: ASSQVGEHTEAF

D gene: -
J gene: TRBJ2-1
V gene: TRBV9
CDR3 protein: ASGPGGQF

D gene: -
J gene: TRBJ1-6
V gene: TRBV19
CDR3 protein: ASSEHRSSYNSPLH

D gene: -
J gene: TRBJ2-7
V gene: TRBV7-9
CDR3 protein: ASSLIPYEQY

D gene: -
J gene: TRBJ2-7
V gene: TRBV28
CDR3 protein: ASSTRGPYEQY

D gene: TRBD2
J gene: TRBJ2-1
V gene: TRBV28
CDR3 protein: ASRGLARVEQF

D gene: TRBD1
J gene: TRBJ2-7
V gene: TRBV3-1
CDR3 protein: ASSHQGQGAYEQY

D gene: -
J gene: TRBJ2-5
V gene: TRBV7-9
CDR3 protein: ASSLGPRFQETQY

D gene: -
J gene: TRBJ2-2
V gene: TRBV7-8
CDR3 protein: ASSGLTGELF